This passage covers 20 T cell receptor beta chains from one sample sequenced in a study of control samples from healthy donors and cancer patients (TCRdb year 2020). Libraries came from the immunoSEQ multiplex PCR assay. TCRdb re-hosts the immuneACCESS table, in-frame sequences only. Its copies lack some clones; in the studies checked, an unresolved V gene accounts for under half of them, and the cause for the rest is not known. The sample table records 150,000 to 200,000 clones. The ten largest account for 2.2% of the sample. Sequences were obtained from blood. These receptors were taken from a woman younger than 45 in good health.

The chain recombines TRBV19 with TRBJ2-3, with D perhaps matching TRBD2 (5 bases). The CDR3 length is 13 residues. Trimming removed 6 bases from V and 4 bases from J, with 11 bases in between. Germline V gives CDR1 LNHDA, CDR2 SQIVND (reference sequence). The CDR3 nucleotides are TGTGCCAGTAGGCCACCGAGGGCAGATACGCAGTATTTT. This sequence encodes CASRPPRADTQYF.

As DNA, the CDR3 is TGTGCCAGCAGACGGGATCCCACATATGGCTACACCTTC. This codes for CASRRDPTYGYTF. V is TRBV4-2 and J is TRBJ1-2; no firm D call. CDR3 length: 13 residues. Germline CDR1 LGHNA, CDR2 YNFKEQ. V was cut by 6 bases and J by 5 bases, with 13 bases left in between.

This rearrangement joins TRBV20-1 to TRBJ2-5; no reliable D call. Per germline, CDR1 DFQATT and CDR2 SNEGSKA (reference sequence). The CDR3 runs to 11 residues. The V end was cut by 0 bases, the J end by 7 bases, with 6 bases between. The CDR3 loop reads CSAREDGTQYF. The CDR3 coding sequence is TGCAGTGCTAGAGAAGACGGGACCCAGTACTTC.

The V gene is TRBV3-1 (or the pseudogene TRBV3-2), the J gene TRBJ1-5; D is uncertain. This CDR3 is built from 15 residues. V was cut by 0 bases and J by 0 bases, with 6 bases left in between. CDR1 LGHDT and CDR2 YNNKEL come from the germline V gene (reference sequence). Here the CDR3 reads CASSQEPYSNQPQHF. The CDR3 coding sequence is TGTGCCAGCAGCCAAGAACCCTATAGCAATCAGCCCCAGCATTTT.

V gene TRBV5-1 combines with J gene TRBJ2-1, with 8 positions matching TRBD2. V trimming: 1 base; J trimming: 5 bases; junction bases outside the gene matches: 14. This CDR3 comprises 18 residues. Germline V gene data show CDR1 as SGHRS and CDR2 as YFSETQ. Here the CDR3 reads CASSLNGAGGGPNNEQFF. The CDR3 nucleotides read TGCGCCAGCAGCTTGAATGGGGCCGGCGGGGGGCCTAACAATGAGCAGTTCTTC.

This sequence joins TRBV11-2 and TRBJ1-4, with D unclear. V gave up 1 base and J gave up 3 bases, with 3 bases separating them. The CDR3 spans 13 residues. CDR1 and CDR2 (germline): SGHAT, FQNNGV. The CDR3 DNA reads TGTGCCAGCAGCTTAGTACCTAATGAAAAACTGTTTTTT. Protein: CASSLVPNEKLFF.

The chain has TRBV7-9 and TRBJ1-5, with D possibly TRBD1 on 5 matching bases. CDR1 SEHNR and CDR2 FQNEAQ come from the germline V gene (reference sequence). The CDR3 is 14 residues long. V lost 5 bases, J lost 5 bases, and 13 bases lay in between. The CDR3 nucleotides are TGTGCCAGCAGCCACACAGGAAGGGATCAGCCCCAGCATTTT. Protein: CASSHTGRDQPQHF.

The chain links TRBV5-4 to TRBJ1-2, with D possibly matching TRBD1 (6 bases). V lost 7 bases, J lost 10 bases, and 14 bases lay in between. CDR3 length equals 11 residues. Germline V CDR1 and CDR2: SGHNT, YYREEE (reference sequence). The chain's CDR3 is CASFGGAYYTF. CDR3 in DNA: TGTGCCAGCTTCGGGGGCGCTTACTACACCTTC.

The chain carries TRBV5-1 and TRBJ1-2, with TRBD1 as a possible D gene (5 bases). This CDR3 has 14 residues. Germline-derived CDR1 and CDR2 are SGHRS and YFSETQ. Deletions cut 4 bases from V and 6 bases from J, with 16 bases between. In DNA form, the CDR3 reads TGCGCCAGCAGCCGGGACTCCGGGCGGGATGGCTACACCTTC. This gives the protein CASSRDSGRDGYTF.

The chain recombines TRBV19 with TRBJ1-6; maybe TRBD1 (5 bases). This CDR3 spans 17 amino acids. The V and J ends lost 5 bases and 9 bases respectively, with 23 bases between them. Germline V gene lookup returns CDR1 LNHDA and CDR2 SQIVND (reference sequence). The CDR3 nucleotides are TGTGCCAGTAGTCCCAGGGCAATAGGGCAGGGACGTTCACCCCTCCACTTT. Translated, it gives CASSPRAIGQGRSPLHF.

The CDR3 DNA follows: TGTGCCAGCAGCTTTCCGGGGAGCTATGGCTACACCTTC. It encodes CASSFPGSYGYTF. The rearrangement links TRBV11-2 to TRBJ1-2, with unresolved D. The germline V gene encodes CDR1 SGHAT and CDR2 FQNNGV. The CDR3 contains 13 residues. Trimming stripped 3 bases from V and 4 bases from J, with 9 bases between.

This sequence joins TRBV6-5 and TRBJ2-2; no clear D gene. The CDR3 extends over 14 amino acids. V was shortened by 7 bases and J by 5 bases, with 14 bases between the two germline ends. Germline V lookup: CDR1 MNHEY, CDR2 SVGAGI. CDR3 sequence: CASTGWAYTGELFF. The CDR3 DNA reads TGTGCCAGCACCGGTTGGGCCTATACCGGGGAGCTGTTTTTT.

V gene TRBV6-1 combines with J gene TRBJ1-1; tentative D call: TRBD1 (6 bases). CDR3 length: 12 residues. CDR1 is MNHNS, CDR2 SASEGT, per germline. Trimming removed 8 bases at V and 5 bases at J, with 12 bases between. The CDR3 DNA follows: TGTGCCAGCGGAGGGGGACGTACTGAAGCTTTCTTT. It translates to CASGGGRTEAFF.

This chain joins TRBV3-1 (or the pseudogene TRBV3-2) and TRBJ1-2, with D hard to call. Trimming pared 3 bases from V and 7 bases from J, leaving 12 bases between. Germline assignment: CDR1 LGHDT and CDR2 YNNKEL (reference sequence). CDR3 size: 13 residues. The CDR3 region is CASSQELFGGYTF. The DNA of the CDR3 is TGTGCCAGCAGCCAGGAACTATTCGGTGGCTACACCTTC.

The genes are TRBV29-1 and TRBJ1-2; no definite D call. V was trimmed by 3 bases and J by 3 bases, leaving 8 bases between them. CDR3 length: 12 residues. CDR1 is SQVTM, CDR2 ANQGSEA, per germline. CDR3 DNA sequence: TGCAGCGTTGAGAAGTGGGACTATGGCTACACCTTC. Protein sequence: CSVEKWDYGYTF.

The chain couples TRBV4-1 to TRBJ1-1; tentative D call: TRBD1 (6 bases). Between the trimmed V and J ends, which lost 1 base and 5 bases, there was a span of 11 bases. Germline CDR1 MGHRA, CDR2 YSYEKL. The CDR3 has 14 residues. CDR3: CASSQAGDMTEAFF. CDR3 coding DNA: TGCGCCAGCAGCCAAGCAGGGGATATGACTGAAGCTTTCTTT.

The J gene is TRBJ1-4, the V gene TRBV5-8; D remains ambiguous. Trimming took off 0 bases at V and 8 bases at J, with 17 bases between the two ends. Germline lookup yields CDR1 SGHTS and CDR2 YDEGEE. This CDR3 region has 16 residues. The CDR3 nucleotides are TGTGCCAGCAGCTTGGGTTCGGGCCGGGTTGTCGAAAAACTGTTTTTT. The encoded protein is CASSLGSGRVVEKLFF.

This chain uses TRBV28 with TRBJ1-5; TRBD1 matches at 9 bases. The V segment lost 6 bases and the J segment 4 bases; nucleotides outside the gene matches: 4. This CDR3 region has 14 residues. Germline-derived CDR1 and CDR2 are MDHEN and SYDVKM. CDR3 amino acids: CASRIQGANQPQHF. The CDR3 DNA follows: TGTGCCAGCAGAATACAGGGGGCAAATCAGCCCCAGCATTTT.

The chain links TRBV18 to TRBJ1-5, with 10 bases lining up with TRBD1. This CDR3 is built from 15 residues. V shed 4 bases and J 4 bases; nucleotides not matched to a gene: 4. CDR1 is KGHSH and CDR2 is LQKENI in the germline V gene. The CDR3 nucleotides are TGTGCCAGCTCACGAGACAGGGGGCCGAATCAGCCCCAGCATTTT. It codes for CASSRDRGPNQPQHF.

The CDR3 protein is CASSQDVVEKRGYTF. The CDR3 region has the DNA TGCGCCAGCAGCCAAGATGTAGTGGAGAAGAGGGGCTACACCTTC. The chain links TRBV4-1 to TRBJ1-2; D not certain. CDR1 is MGHRA and CDR2 is YSYEKL in the germline V gene. CDR3 length: 15 amino acids. Trimming cost V 0 bases and J 8 bases, with 16 bases left between them.